These 9 T cell receptor beta chains share one sample of origin, sequenced in a study of T cells in women clearing cervical HPV infection. Clones were sequenced by immunoSEQ multiplex PCR, and TCRdb holds only the in-frame ones, with some missing. This sample carries some 40,000 clones, with approximately 4.8% going to the ten biggest clones. Source material: blood buffy coat. All receptors derive from a woman between 18 and 70 years old with a cervical HPV16 infection that either progressed to CIN3+ or cleared (not recorded which).

As concerns this clone: The read terminates 3 residues before the CDR3 end, so the remaining end is supplied by the germline J gene. The chain carries TRBV10-2 and TRBJ1-3, with D possibly being TRBD1 (6 bases). The V gene's germline CDR1 is WSHSY and CDR2 SAAADI. The CDR3 contains 14 residues. Partial CDR3 DNA: TGCGCCACTAGAGAAGTCTCAGGGGATGAAACC. This codes for CATREVSGDET. The full CDR3 protein reads CATREVSGDETIYF.

Turning to this clone: The read is 3 residues too short to cover the CDR3 end, so that end is filled in from the germline J gene. The chain links TRBV19 to TRBJ2-5; 12 bases match TRBD2. The V gene's germline CDR1 is LNHDA and CDR2 SQIVND (reference sequence). This CDR3 is built from 16 residues. J was trimmed by 2 bases and V by 5 bases; bases with no gene match: 6. The CDR3 bases that were read are TGTGCCAGTAGTCTTCGACTAGCGGGGGTTCAAGAGACC. This codes for CASSLRLAGVQET. The whole CDR3 protein is CASSLRLAGVQETQYF.

For this clone: The sequenced fragment ends 3 residues before the CDR3 boundary, so the rest is inferred from the germline J gene. V usage is TRBV20-1 and J usage is TRBJ1-1; D gene uncertain. Germline CDR1 is DFQATT and CDR2 is SNEGSKA (reference sequence). This CDR3 contains 14 residues. V dropped 4 bases and J dropped 1 base, with 13 bases sitting between them. CDR3 region: CSATLAVKNTEAFF. The sequenced part of the CDR3 DNA is TGCAGTGCTACTCTAGCCGTCAAGAACACTGAA.

Comment on this clone: The CDR3 end lies 3 residues beyond the end of the read and is filled in from the germline J gene. The chain joins TRBV19 to TRBJ2-1, with 11 bases aligning to TRBD2. The trim removed 6 bases at V and 6 bases at J, leaving 7 bases unmatched. The length of the CDR3 is 15 residues. The germline CDR1 and CDR2 sequences are LNHDA and SQIVND (reference sequence). The sequenced part of the CDR3 DNA is TGTGCCAGTAGGGGCCATAGCGGGGGGGCCAATGAG. It specifies CASRGHSGGANE. The whole CDR3 sequence is CASRGHSGGANEQFF.

In regard to this clone: The CDR3 extends 3 residues past the end of the read, so its final part is completed from the germline J gene. V and J are TRBV20-1 and TRBJ2-7, with 11 positions matching TRBD2. V lost 5 bases and J lost 2; bases outside the gene matches: 5. This CDR3 region has 14 residues. CDR1 is DFQATT, CDR2 SNEGSKA, per germline (reference sequence). CDR3 amino acids: CSAAGTSGTYEQYF. The CDR3 DNA, read in part, is TGCAGTGCTGCCGGGACTAGCGGAACCTACGAG.

On this clone: The read ends 3 residues before the CDR3 terminus; that terminus is restored from the germline J gene. The chain couples TRBV14 to TRBJ1-1; no reliable D call. Germline V gene lookup returns CDR1 SGHDN and CDR2 FVKESK. This CDR3 has 13 residues. The sequenced part of the CDR3 DNA is TGTGCCAGCAACAAAATTGAGCACAGCCAA. Encoded protein: CASNKIEHSQ. The whole CDR3 sequence is CASNKIEHSQAFF.

Of note for this clone: The CDR3 goes on 3 residues after the read ends, and that part is filled in from the germline J gene. The V gene is TRBV5-1, the J gene TRBJ1-2; D is perhaps TRBD1 (6 bases). Trimming cost V 4 bases and J 7 bases, with 20 bases left between them. The CDR3 extends over 15 amino acids. The germline gives CDR1 SGHRS, CDR2 YFSETQ. CDR3 loop: CASSPGQPHGAGYTF. The covered CDR3 bases are TGCGCCAGCAGCCCCGGACAGCCGCACGGAGCTGGC. Complete variable domain (other parts from reference TRBV5-1 and TRBJ1-2): KAGVTQTPRYLIKTRGQQVTLSCSPISGHRSVSWYQQTPGQGLQFLFEYFSETQRNKGNFPGRFSGRQFSNSRSEMNVSTLELGDSALYLCASSPGQPHGAGYTFGSGTRLTVV.

In the case of this clone: Coverage ceases 3 residues before the CDR3 finishes, and the germline J gene fills in the end. The chain is built from TRBV5-6 and TRBJ1-6; 9 bases agree with TRBD1. The CDR3 has 15 amino acids. V trimming: 2 bases; J trimming: 9 bases; junction bases outside the gene matches: 6. CDR1 is SGHDT, CDR2 YYEEEE, per germline. The sequenced part of the CDR3 DNA is TGTGCCAGCAGCTTTACCGGGACAGGGACTTCACCC. As protein: CASSFTGTGTSP. The whole CDR3 is CASSFTGTGTSPLHF.

Concerning this clone: The observed sequence ends 3 residues before the CDR3 terminus, with the missing tail filled in from the germline J gene. This chain connects TRBV2 to TRBJ1-2; 10 nucleotides align to TRBD1. Trimming took 5 bases from V and 2 from J; bases not matched to a gene: 2. The V gene's germline CDR1 is SNHLY and CDR2 FYNNEI. The CDR3 sequence is 14 residues long. The sequenced CDR3 bases are TGTGCCAGCAGTCGGGACAGGGGAAACTATGGC. It translates to CASSRDRGNYG. The entire CDR3 protein reads CASSRDRGNYGYTF.